This TCR beta chain was profiled in a study of blood T cell repertoires in COVID-19. Study-level background: Samples representing acute and convalescent COVID-19 were sourced from the United States, Italy and Spain. T cells, B-cell-depleted T cells, or PBMCs supplied cDNA or gDNA.

V was cut by 8 bases and J by 0 bases, with 11 bases left in between. The CDR3 totals 15 residues. Germline-derived CDR1 and CDR2 are MNHEY and SVGAGI. Clones were read by immunoSEQ multiplex PCR, and TCRdb kept only the in-frame ones, dropping some. The data show approximately 69,000 clones, over 70% seen once. This receptor was identified in a man aged 55 to 70 with acute or convalescent COVID-19. V and J are TRBV6-5 and TRBJ1-6, with D maybe TRBD1 (5 bases). Sequencing input: peripheral blood. The DNA of the CDR3 is TGTGCCAGCCGAGACGACAGCTCCTATAATTCACCCCTCCACTTT. Amino acid sequence: CASRDDSSYNSPLHF.